Sequencing of this T cell receptor (beta chain) was carried out in a study of PD-1 blockade in classical Hodgkin lymphoma. Every patient relapsed after autologous stem cell transplantation, and brentuximab vedotin exposure varied. The germline V gene has CDR1 SGHRS and CDR2 YFSETQ. CDR3 size: 18 residues. V lost 4 bases, J lost 5 bases, and 12 bases stayed unmatched. Only in-frame clones appear in the TCRdb table, and some are missing; sequencing was by immunoSEQ multiplex PCR. The data hold approximately 25,000 clones, with 70% to 80% observed a single time. This specimen consisted of peripheral blood mononuclear cells (PBMCs), obtained before the second cycle of nivolumab. This chain connects TRBV5-1 to TRBJ2-2, with TRBD1 identical over 12 bases. The TCR was taken from a human donor with classical Hodgkin lymphoma. The CDR3 spells CASSTGTGGTWGTGELFF. Written as DNA, the CDR3 is TGCGCCAGCAGCACCGGGACAGGGGGCACGTGGGGTACCGGGGAGCTGTTTTTT.